The present T cell receptor beta chain was sequenced within a study of cytomegalovirus exposure and HLA in healthy donors. PCR involved 60 Vbeta and 13 Jbeta primers. Profiled with immunoSEQ multiplex PCR; TCRdb holds only in-frame clones, not every one. The table records over 100,000 clones, roughly 69% of them present only once. Trimming stripped 4 bases from V and 1 base from J, with 11 bases between. The CDR3 has 15 amino acids. CDR1 and CDR2 from the germline V gene are SGHTA and FQGNSA. The source is a woman aged 70-85 years in good health and CMV-seropositive. The chain recombines TRBV7-2 with TRBJ1-5; TRBD1 is a possible D gene (5 bases). The sequenced material came from PBMCs. The CDR3: CASSSAGNSNQPQHF. The DNA of the CDR3 is TGTGCCAGCAGCTCGGCAGGGAACAGCAATCAGCCCCAGCATTTT.